A single sample gave rise to the 10 T cell receptor beta chains below, sequenced in a study of blood T cell repertoires in COVID-19. The data were produced by immunoSEQ multiplex PCR, yet TCRdb's version contains in-frame clones alone and is incomplete. The profile shows hundreds of thousands of clones, approximately 91% of them singletons. Sequences were obtained from PBMCs or T cells enriched from blood (not recorded which). The receptors were sampled from a woman in her 40s who had recovered from COVID-19.

This clone was seen a single time. V and J are TRBV7-3 and TRBJ2-1; 14 bases map to TRBD2. From germline, CDR1 is SGHTA and CDR2 FQGTGA. This CDR3 has 18 residues. With 4 bases clipped from V and 8 bases from J, the junction kept 13 bases outside the gene matches. In DNA form, the CDR3 reads TGTGCCAGCAGCTATACTTCCGGGACTAGCGGGAGTCGAGATGAGCAGTTCTTC. Its protein is CASSYTSGTSGSRDEQFF.

CDR3 DNA: TGTGCCAGCAGCCAAGATCGGTTGCAGTATTTT. Its translation: CASSQDRLQYF. J is TRBJ2-3 and V is TRBV3-1 (or the pseudogene TRBV3-2); no clear D gene. The CDR3 is made up of 11 amino acids. With 0 bases removed from V and 11 bases from J, the gap between germline ends came to 6 bases. Germline loops: CDR1 LGHDT, CDR2 YNNKEL (reference sequence).

V and J are TRBV19 and TRBJ2-7; TRBD1 matches 7 bases. The germline V gene encodes CDR1 LNHDA and CDR2 SQIVND (reference sequence). Losses at the gene ends were 5 bases for V and 9 bases for J; bases not matched to a gene: 13. CDR3 length: 14 amino acids. CDR3 nucleotides: TGTGCCAGTAGTCCCTTCGACCGACCAGGGGGGCAGTACTTC. It specifies CASSPFDRPGGQYF.

The V gene is TRBV2, the J gene TRBJ2-1; D is unresolved. Trimming pared 8 bases from V and 7 bases from J, leaving 15 bases between. Germline V gene sequence: CDR1 SNHLY, CDR2 FYNNEI. The CDR3 contains 13 residues. DNA of the CDR3: TGTGCCAGCGCTTCCCAAAATGAGAATGAGCAGTTCTTC. As protein: CASASQNENEQFF.

This chain joins TRBV7-2 and TRBJ2-2; tentatively, D is TRBD1 (6 bases). V was trimmed by 5 bases and J by 7 bases, leaving 14 bases between them. Germline assignment: CDR1 SGHTA and CDR2 FQGNSA. The CDR3 consists of 14 residues. In DNA, the CDR3 is TGTGCCAGCAGCCCCAACAGGGCAAACGGGGAGCTGTTTTTT. Translating gives CASSPNRANGELFF.

V and J are TRBV4-2 and TRBJ1-5, with D perhaps matching TRBD1 (5 bases). This CDR3 region has 17 residues. CDR1 is LGHNA, CDR2 YNFKEQ, per germline. Trimming took off 1 base at V and 0 bases at J, with 13 bases between the two ends. The CDR3 DNA follows: TGTGCCAGCAGCCAAGTAGCGGGACTTCTTAGCAATCAGCCCCAGCATTTT. Translating gives CASSQVAGLLSNQPQHF.

The chain combines TRBV9 with TRBJ2-7, with 12 bases matching TRBD2. The CDR3 is 19 residues long. J was trimmed by 0 bases and V by 3 bases; bases with no gene match: 13. Germline lookup yields CDR1 SGDLS and CDR2 YYNGEE. The CDR3 spells CASSAVGGGTSGPSYEQYF. CDR3 nucleotide sequence: TGTGCCAGCAGCGCCGTAGGAGGAGGGACTAGCGGGCCCTCCTACGAGCAGTACTTC.

V and J are TRBV18 and TRBJ1-1; 7 nucleotides agree with TRBD1. Germline CDR1 is KGHSH and CDR2 is LQKENI. V trimming: 2 bases; J trimming: 7 bases; junction bases outside the gene matches: 10. This CDR3 region has 15 residues. CDR3 DNA: TGTGCCAGCTCACCAAGGGGAGAGGGGGCCGGTGAAGCTTTCTTT. Translating it yields CASSPRGEGAGEAFF.

The chain carries TRBV5-5 and TRBJ2-5, with 10 positions matching TRBD1. CDR3 size: 15 residues. CDR1 is SGHKS and CDR2 is YYEKEE in the germline V gene (reference sequence). V shed 0 bases, J shed 5 bases, and the junction held 4 bases outside the gene matches. The CDR3 DNA is TGTGCCAGCAGCTTGGCCGTGGGACAGGGGGAGACCCAGTACTTC. Protein sequence: CASSLAVGQGETQYF.

V and J are TRBV15 and TRBJ1-5, with D possibly TRBD1 on 6 matching bases. Germline V gene sequence: CDR1 LNHNV, CDR2 YYDKDF (reference sequence). Trimming shortened V by 1 base and J by 5 bases, and 12 bases separated the two germline ends. CDR3 length: 15 residues. This chain's CDR3 is CATSRGTEFYQPQHF. CDR3 bases: TGTGCCACCAGCAGAGGGACAGAGTTCTATCAGCCCCAGCATTTT.